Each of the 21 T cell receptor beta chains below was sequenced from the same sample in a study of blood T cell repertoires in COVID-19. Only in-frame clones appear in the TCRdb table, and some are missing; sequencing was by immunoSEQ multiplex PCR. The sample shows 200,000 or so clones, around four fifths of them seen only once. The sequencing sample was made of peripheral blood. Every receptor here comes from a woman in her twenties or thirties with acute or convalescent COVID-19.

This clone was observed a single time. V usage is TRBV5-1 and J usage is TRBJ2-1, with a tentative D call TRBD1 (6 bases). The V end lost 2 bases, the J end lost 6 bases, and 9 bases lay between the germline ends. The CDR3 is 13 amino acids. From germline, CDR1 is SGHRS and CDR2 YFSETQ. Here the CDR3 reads CASSFTGTNEQFF. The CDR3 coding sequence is TGCGCCAGCAGCTTCACAGGGACCAATGAGCAGTTCTTC.

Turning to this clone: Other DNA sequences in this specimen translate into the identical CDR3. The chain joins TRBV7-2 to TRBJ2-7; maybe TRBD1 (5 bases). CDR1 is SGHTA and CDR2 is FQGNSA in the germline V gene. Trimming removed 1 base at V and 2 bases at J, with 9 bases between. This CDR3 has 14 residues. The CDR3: CASSLGQGAYEQYF. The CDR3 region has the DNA TGTGCCAGCAGCTTAGGGCAGGGTGCCTACGAGCAGTACTTC.

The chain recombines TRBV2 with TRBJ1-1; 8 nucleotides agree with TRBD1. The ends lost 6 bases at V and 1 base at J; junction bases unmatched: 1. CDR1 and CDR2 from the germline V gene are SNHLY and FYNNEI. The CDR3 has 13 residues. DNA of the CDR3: TGTGCCAGCAGGGGGACAGGGAACACTGAAGCTTTCTTT. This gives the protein CASRGTGNTEAFF.

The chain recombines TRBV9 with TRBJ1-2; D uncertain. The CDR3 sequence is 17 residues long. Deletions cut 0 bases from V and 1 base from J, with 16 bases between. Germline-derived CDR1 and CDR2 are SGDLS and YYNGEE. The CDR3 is CASSVESHIAVNYGYTF. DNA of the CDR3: TGTGCCAGCAGCGTAGAATCCCACATCGCCGTTAACTATGGCTACACCTTC. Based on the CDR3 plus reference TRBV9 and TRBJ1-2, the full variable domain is DSGVTQTPKHLITATGQRVTLRCSPRSGDLSVYWYQQSLDQGLQFLIQYYNGEERAKGNILERFSAQQFPDLHSELNLSSLELGDSALYFCASSVESHIAVNYGYTFGSGTRLTVV.

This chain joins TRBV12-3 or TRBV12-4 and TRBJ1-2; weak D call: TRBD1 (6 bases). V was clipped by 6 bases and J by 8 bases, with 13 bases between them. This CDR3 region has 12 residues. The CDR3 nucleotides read TGTGCCAGCAGCCACACAGGGAGCGGCTACACCTTC. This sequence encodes CASSHTGSGYTF.

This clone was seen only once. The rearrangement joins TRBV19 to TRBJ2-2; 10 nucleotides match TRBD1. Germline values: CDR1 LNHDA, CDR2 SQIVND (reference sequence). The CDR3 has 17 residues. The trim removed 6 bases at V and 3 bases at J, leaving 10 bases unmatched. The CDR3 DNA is TGTGCCAGTAGGGGGGACAGGGGCACCACCTACACCGGGGAGCTGTTTTTT. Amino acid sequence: CASRGDRGTTYTGELFF.

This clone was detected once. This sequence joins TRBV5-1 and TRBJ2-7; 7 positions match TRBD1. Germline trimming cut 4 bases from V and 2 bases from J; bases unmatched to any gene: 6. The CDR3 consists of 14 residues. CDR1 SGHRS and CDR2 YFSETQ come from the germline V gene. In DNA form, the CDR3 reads TGCGCCAGCAGCCTAGGACAGGCACCCTACGAGCAGTACTTC. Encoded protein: CASSLGQAPYEQYF.

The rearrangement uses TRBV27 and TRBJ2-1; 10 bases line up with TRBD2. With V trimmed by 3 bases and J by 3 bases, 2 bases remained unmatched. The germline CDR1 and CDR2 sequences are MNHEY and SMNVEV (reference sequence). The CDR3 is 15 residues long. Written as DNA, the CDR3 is TGTGCCAGCAGTTTGCGGACTAGCGGCTACAATGAGCAGTTCTTC. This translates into CASSLRTSGYNEQFF.

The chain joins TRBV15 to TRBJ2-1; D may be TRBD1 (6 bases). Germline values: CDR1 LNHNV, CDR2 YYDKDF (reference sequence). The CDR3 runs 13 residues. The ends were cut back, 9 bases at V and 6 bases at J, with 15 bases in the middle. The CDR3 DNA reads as TGTGCCACGGGTCGAGGGGGTCTCAATGAGCAGTTCTTC. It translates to CATGRGGLNEQFF.

CDR3 sequence reads: CASSLGVQGGTDTQYF. The CDR3 nucleotides are TGTGCCAGCAGCTTGGGAGTCCAGGGGGGAACAGATACGCAGTATTTT. The genes are TRBV5-6 and TRBJ2-3; D is perhaps TRBD1 (7 bases). CDR1 and CDR2 from the germline V gene are SGHDT and YYEEEE. V dropped 0 bases and J dropped 3 bases, with 14 bases sitting between them. This CDR3 spans 16 amino acids.

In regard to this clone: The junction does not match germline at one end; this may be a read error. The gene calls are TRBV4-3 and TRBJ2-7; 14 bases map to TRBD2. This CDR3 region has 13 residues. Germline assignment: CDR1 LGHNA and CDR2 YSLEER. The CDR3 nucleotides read TGCGCCAGCAGCCCGGGACTAGCGGGAGACGTCGACTTC. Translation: CASSPGLAGDVDF.

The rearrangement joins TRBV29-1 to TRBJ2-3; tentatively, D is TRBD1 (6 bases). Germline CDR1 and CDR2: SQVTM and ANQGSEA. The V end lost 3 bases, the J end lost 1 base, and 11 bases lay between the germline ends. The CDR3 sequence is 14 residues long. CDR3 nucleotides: TGCAGCGTTGATGGTTGGGGGCGCACAGATACGCAGTATTTT. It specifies CSVDGWGRTDTQYF.

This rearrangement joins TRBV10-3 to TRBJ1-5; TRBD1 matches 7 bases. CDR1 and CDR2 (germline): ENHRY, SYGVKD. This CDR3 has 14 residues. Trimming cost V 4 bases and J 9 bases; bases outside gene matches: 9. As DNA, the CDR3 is TGTGCCATCAGTGCAGACAGGGACCACGTGCCCCAGCATTTT. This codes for CAISADRDHVPQHF.

CDR3 nucleotide sequence: TGTGCCAGCAGTTTAACGGATGAGCAGTTCTTC. As protein: CASSLTDEQFF. V usage is TRBV12-3 or TRBV12-4 and J usage is TRBJ2-1; D remains unclear. V gave up 2 bases and J gave up 8 bases, with 4 bases separating them. The CDR3 runs 11 residues.

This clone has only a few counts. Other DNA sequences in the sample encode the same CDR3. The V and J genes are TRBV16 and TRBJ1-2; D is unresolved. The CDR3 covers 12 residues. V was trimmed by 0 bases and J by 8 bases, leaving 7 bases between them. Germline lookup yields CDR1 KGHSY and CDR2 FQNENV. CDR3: CASSQSRNGYTF. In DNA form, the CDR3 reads TGTGCCAGCAGCCAATCGAGGAACGGCTACACCTTC.

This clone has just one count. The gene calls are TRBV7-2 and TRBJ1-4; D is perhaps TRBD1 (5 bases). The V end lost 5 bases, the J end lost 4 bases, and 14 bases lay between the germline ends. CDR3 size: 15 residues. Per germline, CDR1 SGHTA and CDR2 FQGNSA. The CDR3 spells CASSLGPAHNEKLFF. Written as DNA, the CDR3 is TGTGCCAGCAGCCTGGGGCCAGCTCATAATGAAAAACTGTTTTTT.

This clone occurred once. CDR3 bases: TGCGCCAGCAGTTTGCAGACAGGGCTCCAAGAGACCCAGTACTTC. This gives the protein CASSLQTGLQETQYF. This rearrangement joins TRBV5-1 to TRBJ2-5; 7 bases map to TRBD1. The V segment lost 5 bases and the J segment 1 base; nucleotides outside the gene matches: 8. Germline loops: CDR1 SGHRS, CDR2 YFSETQ. There are 15 residues in the CDR3.

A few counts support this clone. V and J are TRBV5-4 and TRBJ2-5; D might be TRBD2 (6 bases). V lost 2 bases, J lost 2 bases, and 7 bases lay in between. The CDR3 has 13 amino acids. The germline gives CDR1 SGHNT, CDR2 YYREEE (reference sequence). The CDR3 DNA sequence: TGTGCCAGCAGCTTCCGGGGGCAAGAGACCCAGTACTTC. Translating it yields CASSFRGQETQYF.

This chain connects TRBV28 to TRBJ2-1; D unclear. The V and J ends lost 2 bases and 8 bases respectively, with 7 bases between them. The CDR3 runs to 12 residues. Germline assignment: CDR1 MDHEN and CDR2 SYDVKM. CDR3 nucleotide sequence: TGTGCCAGCAGTTTACCACTGGATGAGCAGTTCTTC. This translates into CASSLPLDEQFF. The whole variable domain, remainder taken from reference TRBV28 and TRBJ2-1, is DVKVTQSSRYLVKRTGEKVFLECVQDMDHENMFWYRQDPGLGLRLIYFSYDVKMKEKGDIPEGYSVSREKKERFSLILESASTNQTSMYLCASSLPLDEQFFGPGTRLTVL.

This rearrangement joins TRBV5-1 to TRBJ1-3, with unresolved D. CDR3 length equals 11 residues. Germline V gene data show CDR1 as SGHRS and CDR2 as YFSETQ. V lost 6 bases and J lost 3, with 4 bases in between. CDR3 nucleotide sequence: TGCGCCAGCACGGGTGGAAACACCATATATTTT. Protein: CASTGGNTIYF.

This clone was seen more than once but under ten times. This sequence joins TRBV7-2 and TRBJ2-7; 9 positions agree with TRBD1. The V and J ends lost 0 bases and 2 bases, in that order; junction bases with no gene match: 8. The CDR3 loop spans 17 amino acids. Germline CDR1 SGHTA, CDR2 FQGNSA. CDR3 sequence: CASSLAPGTGYPYEQYF. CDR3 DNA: TGTGCCAGCAGCTTAGCCCCCGGGACAGGGTATCCCTACGAGCAGTACTTC.